The rows below give T cell receptor beta chains drawn from one sample of a study of CXCR3-negative and CXCR3-positive naive CD8 T cells. TCRdb reprocessed the 5' RACE reads; each CDR3 protein has one entry and no DNA is given. The table lists 130,000 or so distinct CDR3 sequences. The sequenced sample consisted of naive CXCR3+ CD8+ T cells from blood. These receptors all stem from a human donor in good health. Some clones in this sample may be carry-over from other donors' samples. The CDR3 runs from the conserved cysteine through the conserved F or W. Fields, in order: J gene, V gene, CDR3 protein.

TRBJ1-2	TRBV25-1	CASSVEGFGYGYTF
TRBJ2-3	TRBV5-1	CASSEGLAPTQDTQYF
TRBJ2-1	TRBV9	CASSVGGSGDYNEQFF
TRBJ2-2	TRBV12-3/TRBV12-4	CASSLGDSGEHTGELFF
TRBJ2-2	TRBV6-1	CASSEALEGVGTGELFF
TRBJ2-7	TRBV20-1	CSARTGESYEQYF
TRBJ2-7	TRBV4-3	CASSQEPRSSYEQYF
TRBJ2-3	TRBV7-3	CASSARQDVRDSNTDTQYF
TRBJ2-5	TRBV5-1	CASSLVGGQETQYF
TRBJ1-1	TRBV28	CASSLRRDRGPTEAFF